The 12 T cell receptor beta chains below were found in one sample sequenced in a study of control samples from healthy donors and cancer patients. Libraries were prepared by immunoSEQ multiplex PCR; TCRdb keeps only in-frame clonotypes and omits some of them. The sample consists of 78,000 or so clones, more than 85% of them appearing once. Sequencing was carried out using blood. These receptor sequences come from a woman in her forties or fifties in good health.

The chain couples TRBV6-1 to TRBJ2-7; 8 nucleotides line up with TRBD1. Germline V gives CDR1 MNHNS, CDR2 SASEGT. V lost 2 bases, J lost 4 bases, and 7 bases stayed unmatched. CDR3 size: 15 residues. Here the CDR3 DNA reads TGTGCCAGCAGTGAATGGAGGACAGGGCGATACGAGCAGTACTTC. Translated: CASSEWRTGRYEQYF.

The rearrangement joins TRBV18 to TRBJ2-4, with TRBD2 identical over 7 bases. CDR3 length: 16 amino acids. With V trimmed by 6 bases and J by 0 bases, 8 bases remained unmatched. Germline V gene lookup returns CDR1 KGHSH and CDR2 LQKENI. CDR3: CASSSASGLAKNIQYF. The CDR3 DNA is TGTGCCAGCTCCTCTGCTAGCGGCCTAGCCAAAAACATTCAGTACTTC.

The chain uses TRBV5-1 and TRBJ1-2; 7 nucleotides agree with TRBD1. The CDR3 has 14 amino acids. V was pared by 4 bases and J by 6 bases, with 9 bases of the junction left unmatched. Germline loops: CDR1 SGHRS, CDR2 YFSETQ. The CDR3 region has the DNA TGCGCCAGCAGCCTGGAAGGGCAGGGGGATGGCTACACCTTC. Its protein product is CASSLEGQGDGYTF.

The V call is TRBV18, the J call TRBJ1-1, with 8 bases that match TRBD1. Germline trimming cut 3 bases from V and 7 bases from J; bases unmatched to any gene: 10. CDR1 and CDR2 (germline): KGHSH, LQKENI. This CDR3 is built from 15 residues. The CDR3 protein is CASSPGQVGLREAFF. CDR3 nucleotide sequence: TGTGCCAGCTCACCGGGACAGGTTGGACTCCGTGAAGCTTTCTTT.

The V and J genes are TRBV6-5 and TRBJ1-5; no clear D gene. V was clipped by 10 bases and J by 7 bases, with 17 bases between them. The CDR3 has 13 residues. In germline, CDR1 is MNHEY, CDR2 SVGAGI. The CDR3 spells CATSGGKDQPQHF. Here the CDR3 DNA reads TGTGCCACGTCGGGAGGGAAGGACCAGCCCCAGCATTTT.

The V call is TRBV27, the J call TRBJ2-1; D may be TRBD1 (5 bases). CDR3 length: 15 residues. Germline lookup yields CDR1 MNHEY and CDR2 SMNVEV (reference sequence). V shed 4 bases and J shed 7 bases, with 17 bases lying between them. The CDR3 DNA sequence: TGTGCCAGCAGTTCTCCCTCAGGGTGGGCAAATGAGCAGTTCTTC. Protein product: CASSSPSGWANEQFF.

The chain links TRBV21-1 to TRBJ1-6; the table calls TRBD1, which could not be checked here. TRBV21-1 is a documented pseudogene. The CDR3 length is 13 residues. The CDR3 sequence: CASSKAGRGPLHF. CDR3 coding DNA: TGTGCCAGCAGCAAAGCAGGCAGGGGCCCCCTCCACTTT.

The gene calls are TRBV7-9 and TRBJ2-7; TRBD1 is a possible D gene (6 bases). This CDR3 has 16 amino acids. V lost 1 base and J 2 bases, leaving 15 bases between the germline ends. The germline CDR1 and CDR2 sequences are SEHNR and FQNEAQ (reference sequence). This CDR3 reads CASSLGNRVGTYEQYF. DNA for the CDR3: TGTGCCAGCAGCTTAGGAAACAGGGTGGGGACCTACGAGCAGTACTTC.

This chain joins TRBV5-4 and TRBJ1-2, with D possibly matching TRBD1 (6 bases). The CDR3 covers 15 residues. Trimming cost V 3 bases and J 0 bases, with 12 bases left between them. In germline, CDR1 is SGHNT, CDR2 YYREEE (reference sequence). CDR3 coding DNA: TGTGCCAGCAGCTCCGCAGGGGAGGCTAACTATGGCTACACCTTC. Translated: CASSSAGEANYGYTF.

CDR3 residues: CASSQGPTGQPQHF. CDR3 nucleotides: TGTGCCAGCAGCCAAGGACCAACCGGTCAGCCCCAGCATTTT. The chain is built from TRBV3-1 (or the pseudogene TRBV3-2) and TRBJ1-5, with D unclear. CDR1 is LGHDT and CDR2 is YNNKEL in the germline V gene (reference sequence). The CDR3 sequence is 14 residues long. Trimming left V 1 base short and J 6 bases short, with 10 bases between.

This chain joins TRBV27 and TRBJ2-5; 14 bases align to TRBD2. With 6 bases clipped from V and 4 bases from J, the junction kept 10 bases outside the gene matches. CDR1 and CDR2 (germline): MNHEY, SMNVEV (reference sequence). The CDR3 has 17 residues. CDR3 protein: CASRRLAGGPLGETQYF. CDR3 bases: TGTGCCAGCAGAAGACTAGCGGGAGGGCCTTTGGGAGAGACCCAGTACTTC.

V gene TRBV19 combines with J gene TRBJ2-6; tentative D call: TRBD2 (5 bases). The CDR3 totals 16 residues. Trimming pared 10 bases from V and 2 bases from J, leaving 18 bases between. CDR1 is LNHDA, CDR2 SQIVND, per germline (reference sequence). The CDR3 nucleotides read TGTGCCACCCGGCCCGGGATGATCCCTGGGGCCAACGTCCTGACTTTC. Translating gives CATRPGMIPGANVLTF.